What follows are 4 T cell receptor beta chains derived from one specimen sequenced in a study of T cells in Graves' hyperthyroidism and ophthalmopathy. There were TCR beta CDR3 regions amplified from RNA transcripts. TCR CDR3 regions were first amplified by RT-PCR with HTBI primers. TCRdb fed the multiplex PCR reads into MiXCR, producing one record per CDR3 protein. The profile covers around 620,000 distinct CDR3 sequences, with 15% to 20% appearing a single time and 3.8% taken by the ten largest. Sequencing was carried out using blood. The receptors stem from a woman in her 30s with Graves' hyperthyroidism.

CDR3 in amino acids: CASSALTGLYGYTF. The CDR3 nucleotides are TGTGCCAGCAGCGCCCTAACAGGGCTCTATGGCTACACCTTC. The chain employs TRBV13 and TRBJ1-2; TRBD1 might be the D (6 bases). The V gene lost 5 bases and the J gene lost 4 bases, with 14 bases spanning the gap. Germline CDR1 is PRHDT and CDR2 is FYEKMQ (reference sequence). This CDR3 region has 14 residues.

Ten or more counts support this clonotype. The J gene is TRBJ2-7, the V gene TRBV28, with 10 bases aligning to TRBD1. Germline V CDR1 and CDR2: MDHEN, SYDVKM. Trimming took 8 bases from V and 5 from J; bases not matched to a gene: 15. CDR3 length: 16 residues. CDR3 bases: TGTGCCAGCCAAACTTCCCCAGGGACAGGGGTCCACGAGCAGTACTTC. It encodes CASQTSPGTGVHEQYF.

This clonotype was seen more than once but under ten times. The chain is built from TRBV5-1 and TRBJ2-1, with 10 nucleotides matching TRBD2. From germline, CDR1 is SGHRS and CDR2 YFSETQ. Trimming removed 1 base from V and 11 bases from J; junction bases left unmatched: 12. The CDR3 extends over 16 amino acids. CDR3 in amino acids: CASSLRLAGTGGQQFF. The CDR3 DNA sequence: TGCGCCAGCAGCTTGCGACTAGCGGGTACCGGGGGGCAGCAGTTCTTC.

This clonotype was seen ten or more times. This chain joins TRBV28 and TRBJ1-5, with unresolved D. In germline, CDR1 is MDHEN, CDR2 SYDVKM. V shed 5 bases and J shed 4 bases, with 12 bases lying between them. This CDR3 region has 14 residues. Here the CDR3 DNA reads TGTGCCAGCAGTCAGACATTTCGGAATCAGCCCCAGCATTTT. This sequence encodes CASSQTFRNQPQHF. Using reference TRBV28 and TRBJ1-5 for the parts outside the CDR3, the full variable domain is DVKVTQSSRYLVKRTGEKVFLECVQDMDHENMFWYRQDPGLGLRLIYFSYDVKMKEKGDIPEGYSVSREKKERFSLILESASTNQTSMYLCASSQTFRNQPQHFGDGTRLSIL.